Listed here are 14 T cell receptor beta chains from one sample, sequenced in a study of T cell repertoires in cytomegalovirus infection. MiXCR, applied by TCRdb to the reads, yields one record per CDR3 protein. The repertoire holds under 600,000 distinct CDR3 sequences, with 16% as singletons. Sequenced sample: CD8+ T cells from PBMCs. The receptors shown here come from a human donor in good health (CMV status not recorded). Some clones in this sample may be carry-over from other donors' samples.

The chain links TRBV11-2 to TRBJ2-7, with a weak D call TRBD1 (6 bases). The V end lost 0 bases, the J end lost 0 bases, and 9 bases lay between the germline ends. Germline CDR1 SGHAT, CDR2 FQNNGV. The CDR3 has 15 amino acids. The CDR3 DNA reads TGTGCCAGCAGCTTAGAGGGGGCGAGCTCCTACGAGCAGTACTTC. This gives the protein CASSLEGASSYEQYF.

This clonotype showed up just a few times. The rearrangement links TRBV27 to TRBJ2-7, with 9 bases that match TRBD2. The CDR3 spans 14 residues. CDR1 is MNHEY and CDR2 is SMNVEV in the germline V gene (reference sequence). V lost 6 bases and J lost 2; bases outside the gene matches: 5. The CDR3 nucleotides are TGTGCCAGCAGAGGACTAGCGACTCCCTACGAGCAGTACTTC. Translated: CASRGLATPYEQYF.

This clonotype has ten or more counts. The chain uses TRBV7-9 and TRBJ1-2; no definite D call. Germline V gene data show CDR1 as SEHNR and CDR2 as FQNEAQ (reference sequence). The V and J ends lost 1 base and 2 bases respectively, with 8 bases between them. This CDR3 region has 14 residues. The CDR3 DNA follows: TGTGCCAGCAGCTTAGGGGTAGCGAACTATGGCTACACCTTC. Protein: CASSLGVANYGYTF.

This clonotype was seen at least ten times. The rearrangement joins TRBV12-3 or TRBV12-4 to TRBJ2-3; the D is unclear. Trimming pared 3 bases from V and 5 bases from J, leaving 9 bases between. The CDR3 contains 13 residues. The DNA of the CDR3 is TGTGCCAGCAGTTTTCCCCCAAGAGATACGCAGTATTTT. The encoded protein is CASSFPPRDTQYF.

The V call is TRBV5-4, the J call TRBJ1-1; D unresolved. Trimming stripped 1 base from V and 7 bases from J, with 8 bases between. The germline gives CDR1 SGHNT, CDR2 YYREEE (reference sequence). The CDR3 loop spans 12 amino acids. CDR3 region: CASSLRSSEAFF. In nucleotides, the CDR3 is TGTGCCAGCAGCTTGAGATCAAGTGAAGCTTTCTTT.

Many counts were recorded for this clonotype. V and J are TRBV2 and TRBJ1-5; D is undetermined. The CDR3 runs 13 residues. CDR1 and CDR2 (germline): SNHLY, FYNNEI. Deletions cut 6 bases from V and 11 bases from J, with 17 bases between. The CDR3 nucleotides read TGTGCCAGCAGCGGCAGAAGGGAGACCGCCCAGCATTTT. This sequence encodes CASSGRRETAQHF.

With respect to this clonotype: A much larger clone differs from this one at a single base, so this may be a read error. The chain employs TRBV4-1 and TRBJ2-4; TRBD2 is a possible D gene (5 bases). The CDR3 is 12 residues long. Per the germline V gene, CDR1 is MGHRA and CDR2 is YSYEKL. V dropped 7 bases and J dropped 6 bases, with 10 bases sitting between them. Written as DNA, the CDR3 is TGCGCCAGCACCCCCGGGGTAAACATTCAGTACTTC. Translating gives CASTPGVNIQYF.

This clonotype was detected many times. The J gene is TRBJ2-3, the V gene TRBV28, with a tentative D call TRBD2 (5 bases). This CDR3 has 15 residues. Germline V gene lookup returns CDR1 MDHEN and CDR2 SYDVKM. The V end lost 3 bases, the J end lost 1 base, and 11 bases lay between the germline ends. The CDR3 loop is CASSFVGDGTDTQYF. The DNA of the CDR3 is TGTGCCAGCAGTTTTGTGGGAGACGGCACAGATACGCAGTATTTT. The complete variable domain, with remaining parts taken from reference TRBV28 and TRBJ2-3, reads DVKVTQSSRYLVKRTGEKVFLECVQDMDHENMFWYRQDPGLGLRLIYFSYDVKMKEKGDIPEGYSVSREKKERFSLILESASTNQTSMYLCASSFVGDGTDTQYFGPGTRLTVL.

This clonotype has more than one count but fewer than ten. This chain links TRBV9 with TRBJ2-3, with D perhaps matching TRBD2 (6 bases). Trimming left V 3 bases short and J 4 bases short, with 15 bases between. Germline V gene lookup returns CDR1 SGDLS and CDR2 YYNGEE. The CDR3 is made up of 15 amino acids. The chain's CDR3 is CASSAWDSRADTQYF. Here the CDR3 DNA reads TGTGCCAGCAGCGCATGGGACTCTAGAGCAGATACGCAGTATTTT.

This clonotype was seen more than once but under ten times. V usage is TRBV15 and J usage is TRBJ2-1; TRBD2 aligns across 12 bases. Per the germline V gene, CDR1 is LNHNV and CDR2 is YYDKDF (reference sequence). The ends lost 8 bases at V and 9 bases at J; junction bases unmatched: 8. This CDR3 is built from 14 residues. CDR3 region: CATLVLAGGGEQFF. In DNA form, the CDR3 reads TGTGCCACCCTAGTTCTAGCGGGAGGGGGTGAGCAGTTCTTC.

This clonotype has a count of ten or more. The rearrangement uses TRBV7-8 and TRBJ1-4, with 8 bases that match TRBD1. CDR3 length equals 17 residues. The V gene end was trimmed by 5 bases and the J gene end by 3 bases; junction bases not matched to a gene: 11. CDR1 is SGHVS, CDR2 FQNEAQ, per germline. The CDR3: CASSPGQGYLANEKLFF. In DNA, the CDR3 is TGTGCCAGCAGCCCAGGACAGGGATATTTAGCTAATGAAAAACTGTTTTTT.

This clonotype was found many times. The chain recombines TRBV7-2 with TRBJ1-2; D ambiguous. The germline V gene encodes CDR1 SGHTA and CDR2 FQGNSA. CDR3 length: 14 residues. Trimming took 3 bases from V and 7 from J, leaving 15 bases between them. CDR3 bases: TGTGCCAGCAGCTTTACGTTGGGGAGTAGTGGCTACACCTTC. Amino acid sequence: CASSFTLGSSGYTF.

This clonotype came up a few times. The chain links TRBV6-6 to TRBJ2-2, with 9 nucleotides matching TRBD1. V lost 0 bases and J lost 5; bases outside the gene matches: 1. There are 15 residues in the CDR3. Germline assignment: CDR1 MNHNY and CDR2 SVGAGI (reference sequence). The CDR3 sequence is CASSYSGQGTGELFF. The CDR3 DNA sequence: TGTGCCAGCAGTTACTCGGGACAGGGAACCGGGGAGCTGTTTTTT.

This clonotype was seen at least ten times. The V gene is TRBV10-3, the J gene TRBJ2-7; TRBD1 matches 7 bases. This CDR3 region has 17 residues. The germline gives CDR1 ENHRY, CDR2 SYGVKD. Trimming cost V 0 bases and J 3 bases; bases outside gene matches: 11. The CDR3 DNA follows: TGTGCCATCAGTGAGTCGGGGGCCGGCTACAGGGGCTACGAGCAGTACTTC. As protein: CAISESGAGYRGYEQYF.